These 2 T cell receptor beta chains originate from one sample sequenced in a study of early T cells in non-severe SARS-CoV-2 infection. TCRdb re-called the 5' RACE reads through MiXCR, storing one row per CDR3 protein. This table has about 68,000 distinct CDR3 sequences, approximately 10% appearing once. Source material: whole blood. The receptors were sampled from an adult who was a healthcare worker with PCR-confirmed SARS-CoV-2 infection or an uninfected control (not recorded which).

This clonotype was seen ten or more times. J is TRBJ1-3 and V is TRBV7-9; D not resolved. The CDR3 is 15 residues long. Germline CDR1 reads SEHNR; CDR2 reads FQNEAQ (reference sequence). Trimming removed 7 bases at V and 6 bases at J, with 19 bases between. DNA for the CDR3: TGTGCCAGCACCCCCGGCGGTGGGCCTATAAACACCATATATTTT. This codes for CASTPGGGPINTIYF.

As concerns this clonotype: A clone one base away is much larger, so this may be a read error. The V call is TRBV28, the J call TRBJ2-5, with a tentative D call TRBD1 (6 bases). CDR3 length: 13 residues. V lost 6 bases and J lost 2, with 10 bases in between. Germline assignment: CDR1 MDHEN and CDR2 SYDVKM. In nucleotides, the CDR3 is TGTGCCAGCAGGTTAGGACAGCAAGAGACCCAGTACTTC. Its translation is CASRLGQQETQYF. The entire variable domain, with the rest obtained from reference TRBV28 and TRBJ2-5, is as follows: DVKVTQSSRYLVKRTGEKVFLECVQDMDHENMFWYRQDPGLGLRLIYFSYDVKMKEKGDIPEGYSVSREKKERFSLILESASTNQTSMYLCASRLGQQETQYFGPGTRLLVL.